This T cell receptor beta chain was found in a study of Tregs in tolerant kidney transplant recipients. Comment on this clone: Its antigen is as yet unknown.

The data were produced by immunoSEQ multiplex PCR, yet TCRdb's version contains in-frame clones alone and is incomplete. The table lists about 110,000 clones, nearly 90% of them singletons. The study, taken as a whole, reports: Few patients were studied, so findings need validation in larger groups.

The source is a human donor who received a combined kidney and bone marrow transplant. Source: CD4+ T cells from blood, taken before the transplant.

The CDR3 protein is CASSFLMGGYEQYF. In DNA, the CDR3 is TGTGCCAGCAGTTTTCTGATGGGGGGCTACGAGCAGTACTTC. The gene calls are TRBV28 and TRBJ2-7; D may be TRBD2 (6 bases). CDR1 MDHEN and CDR2 SYDVKM come from the germline V gene. Trimming stripped 3 bases from V and 3 bases from J, with 12 bases between. The CDR3 contains 14 residues. Complete variable domain (other parts from reference TRBV28 and TRBJ2-7): DVKVTQSSRYLVKRTGEKVFLECVQDMDHENMFWYRQDPGLGLRLIYFSYDVKMKEKGDIPEGYSVSREKKERFSLILESASTNQTSMYLCASSFLMGGYEQYFGPGTRLTVT.